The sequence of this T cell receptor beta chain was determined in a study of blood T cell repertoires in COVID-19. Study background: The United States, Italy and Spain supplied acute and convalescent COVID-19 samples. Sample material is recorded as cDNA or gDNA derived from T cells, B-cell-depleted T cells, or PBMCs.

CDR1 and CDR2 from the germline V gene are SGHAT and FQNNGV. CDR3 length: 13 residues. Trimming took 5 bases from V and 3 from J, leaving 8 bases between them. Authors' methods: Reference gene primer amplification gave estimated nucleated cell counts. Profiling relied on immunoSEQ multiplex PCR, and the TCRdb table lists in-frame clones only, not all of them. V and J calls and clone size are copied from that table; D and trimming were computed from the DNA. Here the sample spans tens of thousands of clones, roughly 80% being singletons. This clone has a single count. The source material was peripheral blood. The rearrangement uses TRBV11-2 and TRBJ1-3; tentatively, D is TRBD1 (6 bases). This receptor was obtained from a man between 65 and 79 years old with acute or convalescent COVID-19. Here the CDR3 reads CASSTGFGNTIYF. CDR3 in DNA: TGTGCCAGCAGCACAGGGTTTGGAAACACCATATATTTT.